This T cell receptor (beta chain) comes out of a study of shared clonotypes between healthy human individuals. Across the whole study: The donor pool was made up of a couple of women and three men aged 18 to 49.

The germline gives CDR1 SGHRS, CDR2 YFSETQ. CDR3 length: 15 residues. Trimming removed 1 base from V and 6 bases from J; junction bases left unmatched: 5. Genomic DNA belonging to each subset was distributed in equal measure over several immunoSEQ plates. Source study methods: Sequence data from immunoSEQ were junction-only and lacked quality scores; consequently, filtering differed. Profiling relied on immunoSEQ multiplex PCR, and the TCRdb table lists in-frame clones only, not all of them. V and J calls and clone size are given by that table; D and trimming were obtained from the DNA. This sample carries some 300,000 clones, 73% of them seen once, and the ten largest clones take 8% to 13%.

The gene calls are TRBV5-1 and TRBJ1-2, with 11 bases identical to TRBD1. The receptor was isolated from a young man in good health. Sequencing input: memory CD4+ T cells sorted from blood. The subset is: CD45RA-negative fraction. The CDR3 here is CASSLIGTGGDGYTF. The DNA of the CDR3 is TGCGCCAGCAGCTTGATCGGGACAGGGGGAGATGGCTACACCTTC.